This TCR beta chain was sequenced in a study of T cell responses to AZD1222 COVID-19 vaccine. Overall study context: Second doses at about 4 or about 12 weeks were pooled. The study's findings and limits: Repertoire collection took place solely once the T cell response had peaked. White British people made up most donors, females outnumbered males, and clonal diversity was possibly underestimated.

Comments on this clone: The antigen is undetermined.

Data came from immunoSEQ multiplex PCR; TCRdb stores just in-frame clones and leaves some out. The sample consists of about 130,000 clones, 75% to 90% of them appearing once. Trimming cost V 10 bases and J 6 bases; bases outside gene matches: 11. There are 13 residues in the CDR3. Germline lookup yields CDR1 LNHDA and CDR2 SQIVND (reference sequence). The starting material was peripheral blood, obtained on day 0 of AZD1222 vaccination. V gene TRBV19 combines with J gene TRBJ1-2, with TRBD1 identical over 7 bases. The sequence was collected from an adult in good health. CDR3 bases: TGTGCCACCTCACAGGGGAGGAGGGATGGCTACACCTTC. Amino acid sequence: CATSQGRRDGYTF.